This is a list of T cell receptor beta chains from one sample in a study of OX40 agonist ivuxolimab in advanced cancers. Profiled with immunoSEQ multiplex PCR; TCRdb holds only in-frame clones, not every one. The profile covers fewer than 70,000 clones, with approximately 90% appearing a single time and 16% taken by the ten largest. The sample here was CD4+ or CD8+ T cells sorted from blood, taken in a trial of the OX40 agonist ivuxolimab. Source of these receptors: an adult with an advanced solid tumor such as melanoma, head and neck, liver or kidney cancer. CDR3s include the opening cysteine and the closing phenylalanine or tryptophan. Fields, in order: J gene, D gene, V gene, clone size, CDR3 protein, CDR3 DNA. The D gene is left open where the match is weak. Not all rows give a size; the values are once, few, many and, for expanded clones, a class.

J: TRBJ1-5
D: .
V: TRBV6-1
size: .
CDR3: CASVPALLGGQPQHF
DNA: TGTGCCAGCGTTCCAGCCCTCCTTGGGGGTCAGCCCCAGCATTTT

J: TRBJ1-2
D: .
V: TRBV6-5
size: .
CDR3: CASSDNANYGYTF
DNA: TGTGCCAGCAGTGACAACGCTAACTATGGCTACACCTTC

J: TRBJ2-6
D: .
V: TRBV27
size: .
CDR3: CASKPASSGANVLTF
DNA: TGTGCCAGCAAGCCGGCTAGCTCTGGGGCCAACGTCCTGACTTTC

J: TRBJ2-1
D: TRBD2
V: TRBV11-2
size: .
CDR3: CASSLVAGVGGEQFF
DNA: TGTGCCAGCAGCTTAGTAGCGGGAGTAGGCGGTGAGCAGTTCTTC

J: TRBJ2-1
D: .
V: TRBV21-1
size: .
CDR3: CASSTTDAEKSYNEQFF
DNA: TGTGCCAGCAGCACCACTGATGCAGAGAAATCCTACAATGAGCAGTTCTTC

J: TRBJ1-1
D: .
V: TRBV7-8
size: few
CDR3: CASSGRGNTEAFF
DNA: TGTGCCAGCAGCGGCAGGGGGAACACTGAAGCTTTCTTT

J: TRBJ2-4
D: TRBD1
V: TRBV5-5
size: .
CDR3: CASRLQGAAKNIQYF
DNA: TGTGCCAGCAGATTGCAGGGGGCGGCCAAAAACATTCAGTACTTC

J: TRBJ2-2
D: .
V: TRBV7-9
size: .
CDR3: CASSLVGTATGELFF
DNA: TGTGCCAGCAGCTTAGTGGGGACGGCGACCGGGGAGCTGTTTTTT

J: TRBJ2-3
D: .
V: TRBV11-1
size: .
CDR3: CASSLGQESDTQYF
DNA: TGTGCCAGCAGCTTAGGACAGGAGTCAGATACGCAGTATTTT

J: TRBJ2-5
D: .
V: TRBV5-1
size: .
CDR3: CASSLVAGLQETQYF
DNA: TGCGCCAGCAGCTTGGTAGCCGGGCTTCAAGAGACCCAGTACTTC

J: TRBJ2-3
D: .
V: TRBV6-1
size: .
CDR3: CASSEEYRGDTQYF
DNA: TGTGCCAGCAGTGAGGAGTATAGGGGAGATACGCAGTATTTT